This T cell receptor beta chain was recorded in a study of radiotherapy plus CTLA-4 blockade in lung cancer. Study summary: Objective responses emerged in 18% of patients, and around 29% attained disease control.

On this clone itself: Antigen: not known.

Produced via immunoSEQ multiplex PCR; TCRdb's table is partial and in-frame only. The sample lists some 60,000 clones, around 76% occurring once. CDR1 and CDR2 (germline): LNHDA, SQIVND (reference sequence). V trimming: 4 bases; J trimming: 8 bases; junction bases outside the gene matches: 11. The CDR3 has 15 residues. General observations from the study: Response was reportedly best predicted by early blood T cell clone dynamics, with interferon-beta. Expansion of tumor-derived TCR clones was observed in blood after radiotherapy plus ipilimumab.

Chemo-refractory metastatic non-small-cell lung cancer patients underwent focal radiation alongside CTLA-4 blockade with ipilimumab. This rearrangement joins TRBV19 to TRBJ2-1; 7 positions match TRBD1. Material: peripheral blood, obtained from a patient treated with radiotherapy plus ipilimumab. The sequence derives from a human donor with non-small cell lung cancer who had a complete response to radiotherapy plus ipilimumab. The CDR3 protein is CASSTGQAKGHEQFF. The CDR3 DNA reads TGTGCCAGTAGTACCGGACAGGCTAAGGGGCATGAGCAGTTCTTC.